Included here is one T cell receptor beta chain sequence, with context. TCR beta sequences were obtained from blood CD8+ and CD4+ T cells. TEMRA cells were enriched by FACS, while CD8+ and CD4+ T cells were obtained through a negative isolation that was performed magnetically. The sample is drawn from a study of CD8 T cells in Susac syndrome. The CDR3 length is 20 residues. J lost 2 bases, V lost 4 bases, and 16 bases had no gene match. RNA was extracted with the RNeasy kit, and a quantity of about 0.5 to 1 ug was reverse transcribed using random hexamers. An immunoSEQ multiplex PCR generated amplified TCR beta CDR3 products spanning 54 Vbeta and 13 Jbeta. TCRdb used MiXCR to reprocess the immunoSEQ multiplex PCR reads, holding one entry per CDR3 protein. Of approximately 130,000 distinct CDR3 sequences detected, more than 75% appear once; the ten largest clones hold roughly 0.25%.

The chain has TRBV23-1 and TRBJ2-1, with 11 bases identical to TRBD1. TRBV23-1 is an open reading frame whose function is uncertain. The TCR comes from a human donor with multiple sclerosis. Source material: CD8+ T cells from PBMCs. Written as DNA, the CDR3 is TGCGCCAGCAGTCGCTCCCCGGACAGGGGGCGATTTATTCCCTACAATGAGCAGTTCTTC. It codes for CASSRSPDRGRFIPYNEQFF.